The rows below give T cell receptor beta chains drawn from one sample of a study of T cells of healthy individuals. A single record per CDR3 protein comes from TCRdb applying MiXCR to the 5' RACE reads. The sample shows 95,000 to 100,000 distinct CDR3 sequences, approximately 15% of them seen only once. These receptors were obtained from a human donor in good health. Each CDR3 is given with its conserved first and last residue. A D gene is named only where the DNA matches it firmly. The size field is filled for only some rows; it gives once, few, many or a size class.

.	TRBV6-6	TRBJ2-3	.	TGTGCCAGCAGTTCAGTGCGCACAGATACGCAGTATTTT	CASSSVRTDTQYF
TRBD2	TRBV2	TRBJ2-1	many	TGTGCCAGCAGTTCACTAGCGGGAGGCAACAATGAGCAGTTCTTC	CASSSLAGGNNEQFF
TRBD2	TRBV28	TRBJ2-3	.	TGTGCCAGCCTCCGAGGGGGGCTAGCGGGGTCAGATACGCAGTATTTT	CASLRGGLAGSDTQYF
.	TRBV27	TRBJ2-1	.	TGTGCCAGCAGCTCTCCCGATGCGGGACGAGAGCAGTTCTTC	CASSSPDAGREQFF
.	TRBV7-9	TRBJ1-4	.	TGTGCCAGCAGCCCGTTAAGGCTTAATGAAAAACTGTTTTTT	CASSPLRLNEKLFF
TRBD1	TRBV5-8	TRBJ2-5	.	TGTGCCAGCAGCCCATTTGAGGGGGCACTGGAGACCCAGTACTTC	CASSPFEGALETQYF
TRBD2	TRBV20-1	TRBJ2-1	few	TGCAGTGCTAGAGACCCGGGACTAGCGGGGGCCAGTTACAATGAGCAGTTCTTC	CSARDPGLAGASYNEQFF
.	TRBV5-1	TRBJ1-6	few	TGCGCCAGCAGCTTGGACAGGGCAGGCAATTCACCCCTCCACTTT	CASSLDRAGNSPLHF
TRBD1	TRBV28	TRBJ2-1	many	TGTGCCAGCAGGCGCACCGGGACAGGGAGCTACAATGAGCAGTTCTTC	CASRRTGTGSYNEQFF
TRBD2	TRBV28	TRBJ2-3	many	TGTGCCAGCAGTCCAGCGGGAGACACAGATACGCAGTATTTT	CASSPAGDTDTQYF
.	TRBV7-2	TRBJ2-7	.	TGTGCCAGCAGCTTAAAACGCTACGAGCAGTACTTC	CASSLKRYEQYF
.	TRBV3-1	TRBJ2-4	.	TGTGCCAGCAGCCCCCGGGGAGCGACCAAAAACATTCAGTACTTC	CASSPRGATKNIQYF
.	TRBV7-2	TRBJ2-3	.	TGTGCCAGCAGCGAGGACCACGGGACAGATACGCAGTATTTT	CASSEDHGTDTQYF
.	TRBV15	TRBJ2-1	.	TGTGCCACCAGCAGAGGAAGGACAGCCTATTCGAACAATGAGCAGTTCTTC	CATSRGRTAYSNNEQFF
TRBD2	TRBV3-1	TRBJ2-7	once	TGTGCCAGCAGCCAAGGTTTTAGCGGGATGGTCGAGCAGTACTTC	CASSQGFSGMVEQYF
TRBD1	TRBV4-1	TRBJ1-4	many	TGCGCCAGCAGCCAAGATTTGGGATTTCGGGGACAGGGGCGGAAACTGTTTTTT	CASSQDLGFRGQGRKLFF
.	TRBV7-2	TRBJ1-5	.	TGTGCCAGCAGCTTATATTGGGATAGCAATCAGCCCCAGCATTTT	CASSLYWDSNQPQHF
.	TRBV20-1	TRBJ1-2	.	TGCAGTGCTACACCCGCCTTTAACTATGGCTACACCTTC	CSATPAFNYGYTF